This TCR beta chain was recovered during a study of blood T cell repertoires in COVID-19. Study in general: Donors in the United States, Italy and Spain gave samples during acute or convalescent COVID-19. T cells, B-cell-depleted T cells, or PBMCs supplied cDNA or gDNA.

Sequenced by immunoSEQ multiplex PCR; TCRdb stores in-frame clones only, minus some. The profile shows about 130,000 clones, roughly 77% of them singletons. Germline V CDR1 and CDR2: SGHNT, YYREEE (reference sequence). The CDR3 runs 13 residues. V was clipped by 4 bases and J by 6 bases; unmatched bases: 5. Seattle researchers signed up patients amid active infection and tracked them longitudinally. The sequenced sample consisted of peripheral blood. The TCR comes from a woman in her 70s with COVID-19, enrolled during active disease. The rearrangement uses TRBV5-4 and TRBJ2-7, with TRBD1 identical over 9 bases. The CDR3 here is CASSETGGFEQYF. The CDR3 DNA reads TGTGCCAGCAGCGAAACAGGGGGCTTCGAGCAGTACTTC.